This T cell receptor beta chain was profiled in a study of T cells in Graves' hyperthyroidism and ophthalmopathy. Only a few counts were recorded for this clonotype. No antigen is known for it. Using RNA transcripts as the source, TCR beta CDR3 regions were amplified. Researchers ran a first-round RT-PCR on the TCR CDR3 using the HTBI primer set. TCRdb reanalysed the multiplex PCR reads using MiXCR and keeps one entry per CDR3 protein. The data contain about 290,000 distinct CDR3 sequences, approximately 14% of them seen just once; the ten biggest clones take up around 8%. The study left out patients who had uncontrolled infection, other autoimmune disease, pregnancy or lactation. Findings and caveats of the study: In the analysis, a 13 V-J model separated ophthalmopathy from stable hyperthyroidism. Appearing also in blood were most of the thyroid clonotypes expanded above 0.001.

The CDR3 totals 13 residues. V lost 6 bases to trimming and J lost 4 bases, with 13 bases between them. Germline lookup yields CDR1 LNHDA and CDR2 SQIVND (reference sequence). Specimen: blood. The V and J genes are TRBV19 and TRBJ2-7, with D maybe TRBD2 (6 bases). The receptor comes from a woman aged 40 to 50 with Graves' hyperthyroidism. The CDR3 loop reads CASRPGGGYEQYF. CDR3 sequence (DNA): TGTGCCAGTAGGCCCGGGGGAGGTTACGAGCAGTACTTC.